One and the same sample provided the 32 T cell receptor beta chains below, sequenced in a study of shared T cell receptors in the human thymus. Profiling relied on immunoSEQ multiplex PCR, and the TCRdb table lists in-frame clones only, not all of them. Of 500,000 to 550,000 clones listed, around 78% are singletons. These data are also associated with another study on human thymus T cells.

Sequenced material: thymocytes. Receptors originate from a boy younger than two with a congenital heart defect.

Here the CDR3 reads CASSPSSGFTYEQYF. The DNA of the CDR3 is TGTGCCAGCAGCCCTAGTAGCGGGTTCACCTACGAGCAGTACTTC. The V call is TRBV28, the J call TRBJ2-7; TRBD2 matches 7 bases. V lost 6 bases, J lost 2 bases, and 10 bases stayed unmatched. CDR1 and CDR2 (germline): MDHEN, SYDVKM. The CDR3 length is 15 residues.

The chain combines TRBV7-2 with TRBJ1-2; no clear D gene. Between the trimmed V and J ends, which lost 10 bases and 0 bases, there was a span of 12 bases. The germline gives CDR1 SGHTA, CDR2 FQGNSA. The CDR3 contains 13 residues. CDR3 region: CANRGGSNYGYTF. The CDR3 bases are TGTGCCAACCGGGGAGGGTCTAACTATGGCTACACCTTC. Together with reference TRBV7-2 and TRBJ1-2, the CDR3 gives the full variable domain: GAGVSQSPSNKVTEKGKDVELRCDPISGHTALYWYRQSLGQGLEFLIYFQGNSAPDKSGLPSDRFSAERTGGSVSTLTIQRTQQEDSAVYLCANRGGSNYGYTFGSGTRLTVV.

The rearrangement links TRBV10-2 to TRBJ2-5; D is ambiguous. The ends were cut back, 0 bases at V and 5 bases at J, with 13 bases in the middle. This CDR3 comprises 15 residues. Germline-derived CDR1 and CDR2 are WSHSY and SAAADI. The CDR3 sequence: CASSESSNPWETQYF. The CDR3 DNA follows: TGCGCCAGCAGTGAGTCTAGCAACCCATGGGAGACCCAGTACTTC.

The rearrangement links TRBV5-4 to TRBJ2-5; D is perhaps TRBD2 (6 bases). Germline lookup yields CDR1 SGHNT and CDR2 YYREEE (reference sequence). V was cut by 3 bases and J by 0 bases, with 18 bases left in between. The CDR3 runs 17 residues. CDR3 in amino acids: CASSSWSPSVNQETQYF. The CDR3 nucleotides read TGTGCCAGCAGCTCGTGGAGCCCTAGCGTCAACCAAGAGACCCAGTACTTC.

The chain couples TRBV27 to TRBJ1-3, with D possibly matching TRBD1 (6 bases). Deletions cut 5 bases from V and 4 bases from J, with 18 bases between. CDR1 and CDR2 (germline): MNHEY, SMNVEV (reference sequence). The CDR3 runs 16 residues. The CDR3 DNA is TGTGCCAGCAGTCCCAACTTTCCAGGGACAGGAAACACCATATATTTT. This gives the protein CASSPNFPGTGNTIYF.

The V call is TRBV5-4, the J call TRBJ2-5, with 9 bases matching TRBD1. The CDR3 has 15 residues. The V gene end was trimmed by 4 bases and the J gene end by 3 bases; junction bases not matched to a gene: 7. The V gene's germline CDR1 is SGHNT and CDR2 YYREEE (reference sequence). CDR3 amino acids: CASSLPGQGEETQYF. Written as DNA, the CDR3 is TGTGCCAGCAGCCTCCCGGGACAGGGTGAAGAGACCCAGTACTTC. The full variable domain, with the rest looked up from reference TRBV5-4 and TRBJ2-5, is ETGVTQSPTHLIKTRGQQVTLRCSSQSGHNTVSWYQQALGQGPQFIFQYYREEENGRGNFPPRFSGLQFPNYSSELNVNALELDDSALYLCASSLPGQGEETQYFGPGTRLLVL.

The chain joins TRBV21-1 to TRBJ2-7; TRBD2, the table's D call, was not compared with the DNA. TRBV21-1 is classified as a pseudogene. The CDR3 length is 16 residues. The DNA for the CDR3 is TGTGCCAGCAGCAAAGGGTCTCCAACTAGCGACAGCGAGCAGTACTTC. Its protein is CASSKGSPTSDSEQYF.

The chain links TRBV9 to TRBJ2-7; possibly TRBD2 for D (6 bases). Trimming took 0 bases from V and 2 from J, leaving 9 bases between them. This CDR3 is 14 amino acids long. Germline-derived CDR1 and CDR2 are SGDLS and YYNGEE. In DNA, the CDR3 is TGTGCCAGCAGCGTAGGGCGGGGCCCCTACGAGCAGTACTTC. Residues: CASSVGRGPYEQYF.

The rearrangement uses TRBV14 and TRBJ2-7; D is possibly TRBD1 (6 bases). The V end lost 4 bases, the J end lost 4 bases, and 14 bases lay between the germline ends. CDR3 size: 14 residues. CDR1 is SGHDN, CDR2 FVKESK, per germline. For the CDR3, the DNA is TGTGCCAGCAGCCTCCAGATAGGGGGTTACGAGCAGTACTTC. Protein sequence: CASSLQIGGYEQYF.

The rearrangement links TRBV10-3 to TRBJ2-7; weak D call: TRBD1 (5 bases). Trimming took off 8 bases at V and 0 bases at J, with 17 bases between the two ends. Germline assignment: CDR1 ENHRY and CDR2 SYGVKD. The CDR3 is 15 residues long. The CDR3 reads CAISPQGPSSYEQYF. The CDR3, as DNA: TGTGCCATCTCACCCCAGGGTCCAAGCTCCTACGAGCAGTACTTC.

To note about this clone: Other DNA sequences in the same sample also yield this CDR3. The chain is built from TRBV7-9 and TRBJ2-7; D is possibly TRBD1 (5 bases). Germline CDR1 SEHNR, CDR2 FQNEAQ (reference sequence). The CDR3 totals 12 residues. The V gene lost 6 bases and the J gene lost 4 bases, with 10 bases spanning the gap. CDR3: CASSQQGYEQYF. The CDR3 DNA reads TGTGCCAGCAGTCAGCAGGGATACGAGCAGTACTTC.

The chain employs TRBV5-1 and TRBJ1-1, with D unclear. The CDR3 covers 14 residues. Germline CDR1 reads SGHRS; CDR2 reads YFSETQ. V lost 0 bases to trimming and J lost 1 base, with 7 bases between them. The CDR3 spells CASSLAPGNTEAFF. The CDR3, as DNA: TGCGCCAGCAGCTTGGCACCGGGGAACACTGAAGCTTTCTTT.

V gene TRBV13 combines with J gene TRBJ2-3, with 9 bases aligning to TRBD1. The V gene end was trimmed by 1 base and the J gene end by 5 bases; junction bases not matched to a gene: 7. The CDR3 spans 16 residues. Germline-derived CDR1 and CDR2 are PRHDT and FYEKMQ (reference sequence). In nucleotides, the CDR3 is TGTGCCAGCAGCTTAGACAGGGGGCATTTAAGAGATACGCAGTATTTT. Its translation: CASSLDRGHLRDTQYF.

Only one count was recorded for this clone. The chain carries TRBV25-1 and TRBJ2-3; TRBD2 matches at 8 bases. The V gene end was trimmed by 8 bases and the J gene end by 5 bases; junction bases not matched to a gene: 9. The CDR3 covers 14 residues. Germline loops: CDR1 MGHDK, CDR2 SYGVNS. The DNA of the CDR3 is TGTGCCAGCCGGGGAAGCGGGAGCGGAGATACGCAGTATTTT. It specifies CASRGSGSGDTQYF. The variable domain in full, with the rest retrieved from reference TRBV25-1 and TRBJ2-3, is EADIYQTPRYLVIGTGKKITLECSQTMGHDKMYWYQQDPGMELHLIHYSYGVNSTEKGDLSSESTVSRIRTEHFPLTLESARPSHTSQYLCASRGSGSGDTQYFGPGTRLTVL.

This chain connects TRBV4-1 to TRBJ2-7; tentatively, D is TRBD1 (5 bases). The CDR3 covers 15 residues. V lost 0 bases, J lost 6 bases, and 15 bases lay in between. Germline V gene sequence: CDR1 MGHRA, CDR2 YSYEKL. CDR3 sequence: CASSQDKGREAEQYF. CDR3 DNA sequence: TGCGCCAGCAGCCAAGATAAAGGCAGGGAAGCCGAGCAGTACTTC.

The chain couples TRBV6-5 to TRBJ2-3; 11 nucleotides line up with TRBD2. The germline V gene has CDR1 MNHEY and CDR2 SVGAGI. The CDR3 has 14 residues. After removal of 6 bases from V and 5 bases from J, the junction contained 4 bases not matched to a gene. The CDR3 sequence: CASSLGLAGDTQYF. As DNA, the CDR3 is TGTGCCAGCAGCTTAGGACTAGCGGGAGATACGCAGTATTTT.

This chain connects TRBV27 to TRBJ2-1, with 11 bases matching TRBD2. With V trimmed by 5 bases and J by 4 bases, 4 bases remained unmatched. The CDR3 is 15 amino acids. Per the germline V gene, CDR1 is MNHEY and CDR2 is SMNVEV (reference sequence). CDR3 residues: CASSPGLAGYNEQFF. The CDR3 DNA sequence: TGTGCCAGCAGTCCCGGACTAGCGGGTTACAATGAGCAGTTCTTC.

This chain uses TRBV9 with TRBJ2-3, with TRBD2 matching 7 bases. V lost 0 bases and J lost 2; bases outside the gene matches: 6. The CDR3 spans 16 residues. Germline V gene sequence: CDR1 SGDLS, CDR2 YYNGEE. CDR3 nucleotides: TGTGCCAGCAGCGTAGAGCCTAGCGGCTCCACAGATACGCAGTATTTT. As protein: CASSVEPSGSTDTQYF.

V is TRBV6-4 and J is TRBJ1-1; D is undetermined. V lost 5 bases and J 3 bases, leaving 16 bases between the germline ends. Germline loops: CDR1 MRHNA, CDR2 SNTAGT. The CDR3 covers 15 residues. CDR3 DNA sequence: TGTGCCAGCAGTCCCCGGGAGGGAGGTTACACTGAAGCTTTCTTT. It yields the protein CASSPREGGYTEAFF.

The chain recombines TRBV18 with TRBJ1-2; D gene unclear. The CDR3 loop spans 13 amino acids. The germline V and J ends were trimmed by 3 bases and 2 bases, with 7 bases remaining between them. Per the germline V gene, CDR1 is KGHSH and CDR2 is LQKENI. The CDR3, as DNA: TGTGCCAGCTCACCCGACTGGAACTATGGCTACACCTTC. It specifies CASSPDWNYGYTF. The whole variable domain, remainder taken from reference TRBV18 and TRBJ1-2, is NAGVMQNPRHLVRRRGQEARLRCSPMKGHSHVYWYRQLPEEGLKFMVYLQKENIIDESGMPKERFSAEFPKEGPSILRIQQVVRGDSAAYFCASSPDWNYGYTFGSGTRLTVV.

The chain joins TRBV29-1 to TRBJ2-5, with TRBD2 matching 9 bases. Per the germline V gene, CDR1 is SQVTM and CDR2 is ANQGSEA. This CDR3 spans 14 amino acids. The V gene end was trimmed by 7 bases and the J gene end by 5 bases; junction bases not matched to a gene: 11. As DNA, the CDR3 is TGCAGCGCCCCGGGGGGAGCGGGAGGTGAGACCCAGTACTTC. This translates into CSAPGGAGGETQYF.

This clone is a singleton in its sample. V usage is TRBV6-5 and J usage is TRBJ1-1, with 7 bases matching TRBD1. CDR3 length: 13 amino acids. Germline CDR1 and CDR2: MNHEY and SVGAGI. V lost 6 bases, J lost 10 bases, and 11 bases stayed unmatched. CDR3 sequence reads: CASSPYQGGRAFF. In DNA, the CDR3 is TGTGCCAGCAGCCCATACCAGGGGGGAAGAGCTTTCTTT.

This clone was detected only once. The chain is built from TRBV7-2 and TRBJ2-5; tentative D call: TRBD2 (5 bases). Trimming left V 1 base short and J 5 bases short, with 8 bases between. The CDR3 extends over 13 amino acids. CDR1 is SGHTA, CDR2 FQGNSA, per germline. The CDR3 nucleotides are TGTGCCAGCAGCTTAGGCCCGGGGGAGACCCAGTACTTC. Translated, it gives CASSLGPGETQYF. The whole variable domain, filled in from reference TRBV7-2 and TRBJ2-5, reads GAGVSQSPSNKVTEKGKDVELRCDPISGHTALYWYRQSLGQGLEFLIYFQGNSAPDKSGLPSDRFSAERTGGSVSTLTIQRTQQEDSAVYLCASSLGPGETQYFGPGTRLLVL.

Only a few counts were recorded for this clone. The chain recombines TRBV4-2 with TRBJ2-1; maybe TRBD2 (6 bases). The CDR3 sequence is 18 residues long. The germline V and J ends were trimmed by 0 bases and 0 bases, with 15 bases remaining between them. Per the germline V gene, CDR1 is LGHNA and CDR2 is YNFKEQ. DNA of the CDR3: TGTGCCAGCAGCCAAGAGCTAGCGAGAGAGAGCTCCTACAATGAGCAGTTCTTC. Amino acids: CASSQELARESSYNEQFF.

The chain is built from TRBV7-2 and TRBJ1-1; possibly TRBD1 for D (5 bases). Germline V CDR1 and CDR2: SGHTA, FQGNSA. V dropped 11 bases and J dropped 5 bases, with 18 bases sitting between them. This CDR3 is 13 amino acids long. The CDR3 is CALRLEGWTEAFF. The CDR3 DNA sequence: TGTGCCCTCAGGTTGGAGGGGTGGACTGAAGCTTTCTTT.

This clone turned up a few times. This chain uses TRBV30 with TRBJ1-1, with unresolved D. There are 13 residues in the CDR3. Trimming took 2 bases from V and 0 from J, leaving 7 bases between them. The germline V gene encodes CDR1 GTSNPN and CDR2 SVGIG (reference sequence). The chain's CDR3 is CAWSSPVNTEAFF. CDR3 nucleotides: TGTGCCTGGAGTTCCCCGGTGAACACTGAAGCTTTCTTT.

The chain combines TRBV15 with TRBJ1-2; 7 bases match TRBD1. Germline CDR1 and CDR2: LNHNV and YYDKDF (reference sequence). The length of the CDR3 is 12 residues. V lost 5 bases and J lost 3; bases outside the gene matches: 0. DNA of the CDR3: TGTGCCACCAGCGGGACAGACTATGGCTACACCTTC. Its protein product is CATSGTDYGYTF.

As to this clone: Other DNA sequences in the same sample also yield this CDR3. V gene TRBV30 combines with J gene TRBJ2-2, with 13 bases fitting TRBD2. Looked up from germline, CDR1 is GTSNPN and CDR2 is SVGIG (reference sequence). The CDR3 is 17 residues long. The junction had 5 bases not matched to a gene; V was cut back by 0 bases and J by 4 bases. The CDR3 loop reads CAWSVRRTSGSTGELFF. DNA for the CDR3: TGTGCCTGGAGTGTACGTCGGACTAGCGGGAGCACCGGGGAGCTGTTTTTT.

This rearrangement joins TRBV19 to TRBJ2-5, with 10 bases fitting TRBD1. Germline-derived CDR1 and CDR2 are LNHDA and SQIVND (reference sequence). With 4 bases clipped from V and 5 bases from J, the junction kept 4 bases outside the gene matches. The length of the CDR3 is 14 residues. Written as DNA, the CDR3 is TGTGCCAGTAGTAGACAGGGGGCAGGGGAGACCCAGTACTTC. Its translation: CASSRQGAGETQYF.

J is TRBJ2-1 and V is TRBV2; TRBD2 aligns across 10 bases. The ends lost 6 bases at V and 4 bases at J; junction bases unmatched: 6. There are 15 residues in the CDR3. Germline CDR1 is SNHLY and CDR2 is FYNNEI. CDR3 nucleotides: TGTGCCAGCAGGACCGGGACTAGCGTTTACAATGAGCAGTTCTTC. This sequence encodes CASRTGTSVYNEQFF.

The CDR3 protein is CASSWGQPGQLIPNEKLFF. CDR3 in DNA: TGCGCCAGCAGCTGGGGTCAACCGGGACAGCTCATTCCTAATGAAAAACTGTTTTTT. The chain is built from TRBV5-1 and TRBJ1-4; 7 nucleotides match TRBD1. The CDR3 contains 19 residues. Germline trimming cut 3 bases from V and 3 bases from J; bases unmatched to any gene: 17. CDR1 SGHRS and CDR2 YFSETQ come from the germline V gene.

V and J are TRBV6-1 and TRBJ2-2; 10 nucleotides match TRBD2. The CDR3 has 17 residues. CDR1 is MNHNS, CDR2 SASEGT, per germline. The V gene end was trimmed by 2 bases and the J gene end by 6 bases; junction bases not matched to a gene: 9. CDR3 sequence reads: CASSEPLAGAPAGELFF. The CDR3 coding sequence is TGTGCCAGCAGTGAACCCCTAGCGGGAGCCCCCGCCGGGGAGCTGTTTTTT.